This T cell receptor (beta chain) was sequenced in a study of identical twins. Study-wide findings and caveats: Out-of-frame sharing of TCR alpha in monozygotic twins was underestimated by models. Part of the zero-insertion signal could reflect confounding by invariant MAIT and iNKT cells. Memory repertoires lacked the insertion deficit that abundant cord blood beta clonotypes showed.

This clonotype was recorded once. Its antigen is currently unknown. Template switching added a universal primer binding site, and final cDNA carried unique molecular identifiers. TCRdb redid the calling of the 5' RACE reads with MiXCR, one entry per CDR3 protein. This sample yields 350,000 or so distinct CDR3 sequences, of which 9% are seen a single time; roughly 8.9% belongs to the top ten. Material for sequencing was naive T cells sorted from blood. This sequence originates from a woman in her 50s in good health.

CDR3 residues: CASRQGRGREWPAFF. DNA for the CDR3: TGTGCCAGTAGGCAAGGCCGGGGAAGAGAGTGGCCAGCTTTCTTT. The rearrangement links TRBV19 to TRBJ1-1; no definite D call. Trimming took 6 bases from V and 10 from J, leaving 24 bases between them. There are 15 residues in the CDR3. In germline, CDR1 is LNHDA, CDR2 SQIVND (reference sequence).